These 21 T cell receptor beta chains were all obtained from the same sample, sequenced in a study of graft-versus-host responses after intestinal transplantation. Clones were sequenced by immunoSEQ multiplex PCR, and TCRdb holds only the in-frame ones, with some missing. The sample lists roughly 14,000 clones; about 33% were seen once. The sample consisted of alloreactive CD4+ T cells from a mixed lymphocyte reaction culture, taken before intestinal transplant. Subset described: CFSE-low proliferating T cells sorted from roughly 6-day pre-transplant mixed lymphocyte reaction (GvH or HvG direction). Receptors were obtained from a human patient who received an intestinal transplant.

This clone is judged medium-sized. J is TRBJ1-1 and V is TRBV6-6, with 8 nucleotides matching TRBD1. With V trimmed by 5 bases and J by 5 bases, 10 bases remained unmatched. Germline assignment: CDR1 MNHNY and CDR2 SVGAGI (reference sequence). CDR3 length: 15 amino acids. The DNA for the CDR3 is TGTGCCAGCAGTCAAGGTGGCAGGGGGCAGACTGAAGCTTTCTTT. It yields the protein CASSQGGRGQTEAFF.

This clone was recorded a few times. CDR3 DNA: TGTGCCAGCAGGCGGCAAGAGACCCAGTACTTC. Its translation: CASRRQETQYF. The V and J genes are TRBV6-1 and TRBJ2-5, with D hard to call. The CDR3 length is 11 residues. V was trimmed by 6 bases and J by 2 bases, leaving 4 bases between them. Germline CDR1 and CDR2: MNHNS and SASEGT.

The chain has TRBV30 and TRBJ2-4; perhaps TRBD2 as D (5 bases). Germline CDR1 GTSNPN, CDR2 SVGIG (reference sequence). The CDR3 length is 14 residues. Trimming took off 3 bases at V and 8 bases at J, with 17 bases between the two ends. The DNA of the CDR3 is TGTGCCTGGAGGAGGGCAGTTTTTTGGGACATTCAGTACTTC. It codes for CAWRRAVFWDIQYF.

V gene TRBV2 combines with J gene TRBJ1-5; D gene uncertain. The CDR3 is 15 residues long. CDR1 and CDR2 from the germline V gene are SNHLY and FYNNEI. V lost 8 bases and J lost 1, with 15 bases in between. As DNA, the CDR3 is TGTGCCAGCCGTCTCCCCGGGCAGAGCAATCAGCCCCAGCATTTT. Translating gives CASRLPGQSNQPQHF.

This clone is medium-sized by share. This rearrangement joins TRBV5-6 to TRBJ1-2; no reliable D call. The germline V gene has CDR1 SGHDT and CDR2 YYEEEE. The CDR3 is made up of 15 amino acids. V lost 2 bases, J lost 1 base, and 12 bases lay in between. The CDR3 DNA sequence: TGTGCCAGCAGCTTTAGGTTCCGGGGTAACTATGGCTACACCTTC. Translation gives CASSFRFRGNYGYTF.

This rearrangement joins TRBV11-2 to TRBJ2-5; D remains ambiguous. There are 11 residues in the CDR3. Per germline, CDR1 SGHAT and CDR2 FQNNGV. V was shortened by 5 bases and J by 1 base, with 2 bases between the two germline ends. The CDR3 sequence is CASSLQETQYF. The CDR3 DNA reads as TGTGCCAGCAGCCTCCAAGAGACCCAGTACTTC.

This clone was detected a few times. The rearrangement joins TRBV7-9 to TRBJ2-3, with 7 nucleotides matching TRBD1. The V and J ends lost 4 bases and 3 bases, in that order; junction bases with no gene match: 4. Germline loops: CDR1 SEHNR, CDR2 FQNEAQ (reference sequence). This CDR3 has 14 residues. The CDR3 sequence: CASSYNRGTDTQYF. For the CDR3, the DNA is TGTGCCAGCAGCTACAACAGGGGTACAGATACGCAGTATTTT. The whole variable domain, remainder taken from reference TRBV7-9 and TRBJ2-3, is DTGVSQNPRHKITKRGQNVTFRCDPISEHNRLYWYRQTLGQGPEFLTYFQNEAQLEKSRLLSDRFSAERPKGSFSTLEIQRTEQGDSAMYLCASSYNRGTDTQYFGPGTRLTVL.

This clone was observed a handful of times. The V call is TRBV4-3, the J call TRBJ1-2, with D tentatively TRBD1 (5 bases). The CDR3 is 13 residues long. The V gene lost 0 bases and the J gene lost 3 bases, with 5 bases spanning the gap. CDR1 is LGHNA, CDR2 YSLEER, per germline. Here the CDR3 reads CASSQEGHYGYTF. The CDR3 DNA reads as TGCGCCAGCAGCCAAGAGGGGCACTATGGCTACACCTTC.

This chain links TRBV6-6 with TRBJ2-7; D uncertain. Germline V CDR1 and CDR2: MNHNY, SVGAGI (reference sequence). Trimming removed 5 bases at V and 3 bases at J, with 11 bases between. This CDR3 spans 13 amino acids. The DNA of the CDR3 is TGTGCCAGCAGTCGTGACGCGGACTACGAGCAGTACTTC. As protein: CASSRDADYEQYF.

This clone is termed medium-sized. V usage is TRBV29-1 and J usage is TRBJ2-7; D may be TRBD2 (6 bases). Trimming removed 4 bases at V and 1 base at J, with 14 bases between. The CDR3 covers 14 residues. The germline V gene encodes CDR1 SQVTM and CDR2 ANQGSEA. CDR3 region: CSVGVNGGSYEQYF. The CDR3, as DNA: TGCAGCGTTGGAGTAAATGGAGGGTCCTACGAGCAGTACTTC.

This clone is classed as medium-sized. The chain is built from TRBV7-7 and TRBJ1-5, with D possibly being TRBD1 (6 bases). V was shortened by 3 bases and J by 7 bases, with 13 bases between the two germline ends. CDR3 length: 14 amino acids. Germline CDR1 SSHAT, CDR2 FNYEAQ (reference sequence). The CDR3 here is CASSFRKGGQPQHF. CDR3 bases: TGTGCCAGCAGCTTCAGGAAAGGGGGACAGCCCCAGCATTTT. The variable domain in full, with the rest retrieved from reference TRBV7-7 and TRBJ1-5, is GAGVSQSPRYKVTKRGQDVTLRCDPISSHATLYWYQQALGQGPEFLTYFNYEAQPDKSGLPSDRFSAERPEGSISTLTIQRTEQRDSAMYRCASSFRKGGQPQHFGDGTRLSIL.

The rearrangement links TRBV2 to TRBJ2-7, with TRBD2 identical over 8 bases. The V and J ends lost 7 bases and 3 bases, in that order; junction bases with no gene match: 14. CDR1 and CDR2 from the germline V gene are SNHLY and FYNNEI. The CDR3 runs to 16 residues. CDR3 loop: CASNGQGLGRGYEQYF. CDR3 nucleotide sequence: TGTGCCAGCAACGGTCAGGGACTAGGGAGGGGCTACGAGCAGTACTTC. The variable domain in full, completed from reference TRBV2 and TRBJ2-7, reads EPEVTQTPSHQVTQMGQEVILRCVPISNHLYFYWYRQILGQKVEFLVSFYNNEISEKSEIFDDQFSVERPDGSNFTLKIRSTKLEDSAMYFCASNGQGLGRGYEQYFGPGTRLTVT.

V gene TRBV10-1 combines with J gene TRBJ2-2; 8 nucleotides agree with TRBD2. Unmatched junction bases numbered 14, after V lost 9 bases and J lost 5 bases. CDR3 length: 16 amino acids. Germline assignment: CDR1 WNHNN and CDR2 SYGVQD (reference sequence). In DNA form, the CDR3 reads TGCGCCAGGCTATCCGGGACTAGAACCCCGACCGGGGAGCTGTTTTTT. The encoded protein is CARLSGTRTPTGELFF.

The chain joins TRBV2 to TRBJ1-2, with D unresolved. Per the germline V gene, CDR1 is SNHLY and CDR2 is FYNNEI. Trimming left V 2 bases short and J 2 bases short, with 9 bases between. The CDR3 runs to 14 residues. CDR3 in amino acids: CASSESSANYGYTF. The CDR3 nucleotides are TGTGCCAGCAGTGAATCGTCAGCAAACTATGGCTACACCTTC.

The gene calls are TRBV6-6 and TRBJ1-6; unclear D gene. The CDR3 totals 14 residues. With 3 bases removed from V and 9 bases from J, the gap between germline ends came to 12 bases. Germline V gene lookup returns CDR1 MNHNY and CDR2 SVGAGI (reference sequence). CDR3 nucleotide sequence: TGTGCCAGCAGTTATACCTTCGGGAGTTCACCCCTCCACTTT. Translated, it gives CASSYTFGSSPLHF.

The V call is TRBV11-2, the J call TRBJ2-7; no clear D gene. This CDR3 region has 11 residues. Germline V gives CDR1 SGHAT, CDR2 FQNNGV. Between the trimmed V and J ends, which lost 3 bases and 10 bases, there was a span of 10 bases. The DNA of the CDR3 is TGTGCCAGCAGCTTGGCTACGGGCCAGTACTTC. This encodes CASSLATGQYF.

The chain employs TRBV11-2 and TRBJ1-2; no definite D call. Trimming cost V 1 base and J 2 bases, with 17 bases left between them. The CDR3 covers 17 residues. Germline CDR1 SGHAT, CDR2 FQNNGV. The CDR3 coding sequence is TGTGCCAGCAGCTTAGCCAACCGGCGCCGGACGAACTATGGCTACACCTTC. Its translation: CASSLANRRRTNYGYTF.

This clone has just a few counts. The J gene is TRBJ2-2, the V gene TRBV10-3; 12 positions agree with TRBD2. Germline-derived CDR1 and CDR2 are ENHRY and SYGVKD. The CDR3 has 17 residues. Trimming removed 7 bases from V and 2 bases from J; junction bases left unmatched: 8. CDR3 nucleotide sequence: TGTGCCATCACTCCGACTAGCGGGGGAGTCAACACCGGGGAGCTGTTTTTT. Amino acids: CAITPTSGGVNTGELFF.

A few counts support this clone. V gene TRBV7-9 combines with J gene TRBJ1-2, with 11 positions matching TRBD1. This CDR3 comprises 15 residues. V was pared by 2 bases and J by 7 bases, with 6 bases of the junction left unmatched. CDR1 is SEHNR, CDR2 FQNEAQ, per germline (reference sequence). The CDR3 is CASSLYRDRGFGYTF. The DNA of the CDR3 is TGTGCCAGCAGCTTATATCGGGACAGGGGGTTTGGCTACACCTTC.

Only a few counts were recorded for this clone. The chain uses TRBV2 and TRBJ1-5, with D possibly matching TRBD1 (5 bases). This CDR3 contains 15 residues. Germline V lookup: CDR1 SNHLY, CDR2 FYNNEI. V was clipped by 4 bases and J by 5 bases, with 15 bases between them. The CDR3 region is CASSVRGWGDQPQHF. Here the CDR3 DNA reads TGTGCCAGCAGTGTCCGGGGGTGGGGTGATCAGCCCCAGCATTTT.

V gene TRBV5-1 combines with J gene TRBJ1-4, with D unresolved. The V end lost 0 bases, the J end lost 5 bases, and 8 bases lay between the germline ends. Germline CDR1 and CDR2: SGHRS and YFSETQ. CDR3 length equals 14 residues. For the CDR3, the DNA is TGCGCCAGCAGCTTGGGGCAGGTGAATGAAAAACTGTTTTTT. Its translation is CASSLGQVNEKLFF.